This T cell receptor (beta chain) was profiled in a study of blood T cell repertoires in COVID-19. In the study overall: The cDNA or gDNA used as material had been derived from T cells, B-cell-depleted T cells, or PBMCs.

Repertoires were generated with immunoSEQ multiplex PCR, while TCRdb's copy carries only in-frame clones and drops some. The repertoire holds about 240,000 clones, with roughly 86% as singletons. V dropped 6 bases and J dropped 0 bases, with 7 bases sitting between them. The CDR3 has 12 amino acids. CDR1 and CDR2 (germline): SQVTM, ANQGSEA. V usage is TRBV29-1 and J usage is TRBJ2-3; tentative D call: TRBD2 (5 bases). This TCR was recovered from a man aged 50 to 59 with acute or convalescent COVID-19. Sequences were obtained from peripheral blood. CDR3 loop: CSVRGSTDTQYF. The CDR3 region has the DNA TGCAGCGTCCGGGGTAGCACAGATACGCAGTATTTT.